These 28 T cell receptor beta chains were all obtained from the same sample, sequenced in a study of CD8+ T cells in alopecia areata. Extraction and reverse transcription of RNA yielded cDNA as the sequencing template. TCRdb's table, derived via immunoSEQ multiplex PCR, lists solely in-frame clones and lacks some. The data show 200,000 to 250,000 clones, roughly two thirds seen once. Sample: CD4+ T cells sorted from blood, taken at week 0. The origin of the receptors is a human donor with alopecia areata.

This clone came up a few times. The DNA for the CDR3 is TGCGCCAGCAGCCAAGCGGGCAGGGGGAGGATCAACGCCGGGGAGCTGTTTTTT. This sequence encodes CASSQAGRGRINAGELFF. The chain is built from TRBV4-3 and TRBJ2-2, with D perhaps TRBD1 (7 bases). Germline loops: CDR1 LGHNA, CDR2 YSLEER. This CDR3 is 18 amino acids long. V lost 1 base, J lost 6 bases, and 21 bases lay in between.

The J gene is TRBJ2-7, the V gene TRBV18; D call uncertain. There are 15 residues in the CDR3. The germline V gene encodes CDR1 KGHSH and CDR2 LQKENI. V lost 3 bases and J 3 bases, leaving 15 bases between the germline ends. CDR3 in amino acids: CASSPNAATFYEQYF. CDR3 coding DNA: TGTGCCAGCTCACCTAACGCTGCGACGTTCTACGAGCAGTACTTC.

The J gene is TRBJ2-7, the V gene TRBV30; D not certain. Germline V CDR1 and CDR2: GTSNPN, SVGIG (reference sequence). Trimming stripped 3 bases from V and 4 bases from J, with 10 bases between. This CDR3 region has 12 residues. The CDR3 sequence: CAWRDGKYEQYF. Here the CDR3 DNA reads TGTGCCTGGAGGGATGGAAAATACGAGCAGTACTTC.

As concerns this clone: Other DNA sequences of this sample code for an identical CDR3. The chain has TRBV6-5 and TRBJ2-2; 10 bases align to TRBD1. V shed 6 bases and J 4 bases; nucleotides not matched to a gene: 2. Germline CDR1 MNHEY, CDR2 SVGAGI. The CDR3 contains 14 residues. Written as DNA, the CDR3 is TGTGCCAGCAGCTGGACAGGGGGCACCGGGGAGCTGTTTTTT. This gives the protein CASSWTGGTGELFF.

V and J are TRBV30 and TRBJ1-6; the D gene is possibly TRBD1 (6 bases). This CDR3 contains 15 residues. Per germline, CDR1 GTSNPN and CDR2 SVGIG (reference sequence). V dropped 4 bases and J dropped 10 bases, with 20 bases sitting between them. CDR3 nucleotides: TGTGCCTGGACGATTTCGGGGAGGGGGACCTCACCCCTCCACTTT. The encoded protein is CAWTISGRGTSPLHF.

This clone was detected a few times. The V and J genes are TRBV7-9 and TRBJ2-4; tentatively, D is TRBD1 or TRBD2 (5 bases each). Trimming shortened V by 5 bases and J by 8 bases, and 16 bases separated the two germline ends. The CDR3 runs 14 residues. Germline V CDR1 and CDR2: SEHNR, FQNEAQ (reference sequence). The CDR3 DNA follows: TGTGCCAGCAGCCCGCGAAGGGGAGACGACATTCAGTACTTC. It yields the protein CASSPRRGDDIQYF.

This rearrangement joins TRBV11-2 to TRBJ2-7, with TRBD1 matching over 8 bases. With 5 bases clipped from V and 7 bases from J, the junction kept 10 bases outside the gene matches. Germline loops: CDR1 SGHAT, CDR2 FQNNGV. There are 14 residues in the CDR3. This chain's CDR3 is CASSDHRGSEEQYF. The CDR3 DNA reads TGTGCCAGCAGCGATCACAGGGGGTCGGAAGAGCAGTACTTC.

The CDR3 coding sequence is TGTGCCAGCAGCTTTGGGTTGAGCAATCAGCCCCAGCATTTT. Translated, it gives CASSFGLSNQPQHF. The chain carries TRBV13 and TRBJ1-5; D remains unclear. The CDR3 has 14 residues. CDR1 is PRHDT, CDR2 FYEKMQ, per germline (reference sequence). Trimming left V 3 bases short and J 1 base short, with 7 bases between.

This chain links TRBV4-3 with TRBJ1-6; 9 bases match TRBD1. The V segment lost 2 bases and the J segment 8 bases; nucleotides outside the gene matches: 4. Germline V gives CDR1 LGHNA, CDR2 YSLEER. The length of the CDR3 is 15 residues. The CDR3 sequence is CASSQIRDRDSPLHF. The CDR3 DNA sequence: TGCGCCAGCAGCCAAATACGGGACAGGGATTCACCCCTCCACTTT.

The chain links TRBV30 to TRBJ2-3, with 7 positions matching TRBD2. Germline V gives CDR1 GTSNPN, CDR2 SVGIG (reference sequence). V lost 2 bases and J lost 1; bases outside the gene matches: 6. CDR3 length: 15 amino acids. DNA for the CDR3: TGTGCCTGGAGTCTGGCGGGGGTTCGCACAGATACGCAGTATTTT. This codes for CAWSLAGVRTDTQYF.

The chain links TRBV15 to TRBJ2-1, with a possible D match to TRBD1 (5 bases). The CDR3 length is 12 residues. Germline lookup yields CDR1 LNHNV and CDR2 YYDKDF (reference sequence). Trimming took off 0 bases at V and 15 bases at J, with 12 bases between the two ends. The chain's CDR3 is CATSRDTGSAFF. The CDR3 DNA is TGTGCCACCAGCAGAGATACAGGATCGGCGTTCTTC.

CDR3 sequence: CASSSLVAETQYF. CDR3 bases: TGTGCCAGCAGCTCACTAGTAGCAGAGACCCAGTACTTC. The V call is TRBV5-4, the J call TRBJ2-5; possibly TRBD2 for D (5 bases). V was pared by 3 bases and J by 4 bases, with 10 bases between. CDR3 size: 13 residues. Germline CDR1 reads SGHNT; CDR2 reads YYREEE (reference sequence).

A few counts support this clone. This rearrangement joins TRBV6-1 to TRBJ2-5, with TRBD2 matching over 8 bases. V trimming: 8 bases; J trimming: 4 bases; junction bases outside the gene matches: 3. Per germline, CDR1 MNHNS and CDR2 SASEGT. The CDR3 extends over 12 amino acids. The CDR3 nucleotides read TGTGCCAGCCGGGGGGGCCTAGAGACCCAGTACTTC. Its protein product is CASRGGLETQYF.

V and J are TRBV29-1 and TRBJ2-7; D not resolved. The V end lost 5 bases, the J end lost 1 base, and 15 bases lay between the germline ends. The V gene's germline CDR1 is SQVTM and CDR2 ANQGSEA. CDR3 length: 14 amino acids. CDR3 protein: CSVNLDLTSYEQYF. CDR3 nucleotides: TGCAGCGTTAACCTAGACTTAACATCCTACGAGCAGTACTTC.

The genes are TRBV29-1 and TRBJ2-4; D is tentatively TRBD1 or TRBD2 (5 bases each). Germline V gene lookup returns CDR1 SQVTM and CDR2 ANQGSEA. The CDR3 covers 15 residues. Trimming removed 6 bases from V and 0 bases from J, with 15 bases in between. The CDR3 nucleotides read TGCAGCGTGGTGAGACGAGGGGAAGCCAAAAACATTCAGTACTTC. It codes for CSVVRRGEAKNIQYF.

This clone was seen only a few times. Other DNA sequences within the sample encode an identical CDR3. The V call is TRBV6-5, the J call TRBJ1-5, with 9 bases fitting TRBD1. V gave up 5 bases and J gave up 4 bases; unmatched junction bases: 0. The length of the CDR3 is 13 residues. Germline V CDR1 and CDR2: MNHEY, SVGAGI. CDR3 DNA sequence: TGTGCCAGCAGTGGGACAGGGAATCAGCCCCAGCATTTT. Amino acid sequence: CASSGTGNQPQHF.

This clone was observed a handful of times. The chain has TRBV7-9 and TRBJ2-5; possible D gene TRBD2, 6 bases. Germline V gene sequence: CDR1 SEHNR, CDR2 FQNEAQ (reference sequence). The ends were cut back, 5 bases at V and 0 bases at J, with 13 bases in the middle. CDR3 length equals 15 residues. The CDR3 nucleotides are TGTGCCAGCAGCCCCTACGGCGGGGACCAAGAGACCCAGTACTTC. It encodes CASSPYGGDQETQYF.

The rearrangement joins TRBV2 to TRBJ1-6; D uncertain. The CDR3 loop spans 9 amino acids. From germline, CDR1 is SNHLY and CDR2 FYNNEI. Trimming removed 10 bases from V and 7 bases from J, with 2 bases in between. The CDR3 DNA reads TGTGCCATCAATTCACCCCTCCACTTT. Encoded protein: CAINSPLHF.

This clone was seen a few times. The rearrangement uses TRBV9 and TRBJ1-5; D gene unclear. Trimming pared 3 bases from V and 8 bases from J, leaving 9 bases between. Germline CDR1 SGDLS, CDR2 YYNGEE. The CDR3 covers 12 residues. The CDR3 DNA follows: TGTGCCAGCAGCGAGGAGTTCAAGCCCCAGCATTTT. Translating it yields CASSEEFKPQHF.

The chain combines TRBV4-1 with TRBJ1-6; D uncertain. This CDR3 spans 13 amino acids. Germline V lookup: CDR1 MGHRA, CDR2 YSYEKL. Trimming left V 1 base short and J 5 bases short, with 3 bases between. The CDR3 spells CASSQVDNSPLHF. The CDR3 DNA is TGCGCCAGCAGCCAAGTTGATAATTCACCCCTCCACTTT.

V usage is TRBV10-3 and J usage is TRBJ1-1, with 8 bases lining up with TRBD1. The CDR3 runs 12 residues. The germline V gene has CDR1 ENHRY and CDR2 SYGVKD. V shed 6 bases and J 3 bases; nucleotides not matched to a gene: 0. The CDR3 DNA follows: TGTGCCATCAGGACAGGGGACACTGAAGCTTTCTTT. It translates to CAIRTGDTEAFF.

This clone came up a few times. This chain uses TRBV6-5 with TRBJ2-7; D may be TRBD2 (5 bases). The CDR3 covers 12 residues. The germline V gene has CDR1 MNHEY and CDR2 SVGAGI. The V gene lost 6 bases and the J gene lost 6 bases, with 12 bases spanning the gap. CDR3 DNA sequence: TGTGCCAGCAGCCCGACGGGGTTCGAGCAGTACTTC. This gives the protein CASSPTGFEQYF.

The V gene is TRBV5-1, the J gene TRBJ2-3, with TRBD2 matching 7 bases. V lost 2 bases and J lost 3; bases outside the gene matches: 9. The V gene's germline CDR1 is SGHRS and CDR2 YFSETQ. This CDR3 spans 16 amino acids. As DNA, the CDR3 is TGCGCCAGCAGCTTTCCGCCAGGGAGGGGAACAGATACGCAGTATTTT. Amino acids: CASSFPPGRGTDTQYF.

The chain is built from TRBV29-1 and TRBJ1-1; 8 bases map to TRBD1. In germline, CDR1 is SQVTM, CDR2 ANQGSEA. V was pared by 4 bases and J by 7 bases, with 11 bases of the junction left unmatched. CDR3 length: 14 amino acids. The CDR3 region is CSVVGPQGAFEAFF. DNA for the CDR3: TGCAGCGTTGTAGGACCCCAGGGGGCCTTTGAAGCTTTCTTT.

The chain has TRBV30 and TRBJ2-7; D remains unclear. V gave up 0 bases and J gave up 1 base, with 10 bases separating them. Looked up from germline, CDR1 is GTSNPN and CDR2 is SVGIG (reference sequence). CDR3 length equals 14 residues. Here the CDR3 reads CAWSVLRLSYEQYF. The DNA for the CDR3 is TGTGCCTGGAGTGTACTCCGCCTGTCCTACGAGCAGTACTTC.

This chain connects TRBV29-1 to TRBJ2-1; weak D call: TRBD1 (5 bases). From germline, CDR1 is SQVTM and CDR2 ANQGSEA. Trimming took 0 bases from V and 6 from J, leaving 12 bases between them. The CDR3 has 14 residues. The CDR3 sequence: CSVEDQGPTNEQFF. The CDR3 region has the DNA TGCAGCGTTGAAGATCAGGGCCCAACCAATGAGCAGTTCTTC.

The V gene is TRBV2, the J gene TRBJ2-1; TRBD1 might be the D (5 bases). V was shortened by 3 bases and J by 8 bases, with 11 bases between the two germline ends. This CDR3 is 13 amino acids long. Germline CDR1 and CDR2: SNHLY and FYNNEI. The CDR3 spells CASSEGREDEQFF. CDR3 DNA: TGTGCCAGCAGTGAGGGCAGGGAAGATGAGCAGTTCTTC.

This CDR3 reads CASSLIRESYNEQFF. The CDR3, as DNA: TGTGCCAGCAGCTTAATCAGGGAGTCCTACAATGAGCAGTTCTTC. The chain combines TRBV7-3 with TRBJ2-1, with D possibly being TRBD1 or TRBD2 (5 bases each). The CDR3 contains 15 residues. Germline CDR1 and CDR2: SGHTA and FQGTGA. Between the trimmed V and J ends, which lost 1 base and 1 base, there was a span of 8 bases.